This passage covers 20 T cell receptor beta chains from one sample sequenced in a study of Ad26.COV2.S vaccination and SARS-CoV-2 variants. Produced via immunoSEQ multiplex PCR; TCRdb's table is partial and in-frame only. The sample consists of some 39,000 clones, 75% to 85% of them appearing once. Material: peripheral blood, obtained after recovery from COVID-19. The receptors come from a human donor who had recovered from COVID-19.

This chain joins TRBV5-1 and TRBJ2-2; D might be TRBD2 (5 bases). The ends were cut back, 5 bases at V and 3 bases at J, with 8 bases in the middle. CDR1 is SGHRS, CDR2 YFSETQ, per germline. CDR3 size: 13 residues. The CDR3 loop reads CASRERDTGELFF. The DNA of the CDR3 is TGCGCCAGCAGGGAGAGGGACACCGGGGAGCTGTTTTTT.

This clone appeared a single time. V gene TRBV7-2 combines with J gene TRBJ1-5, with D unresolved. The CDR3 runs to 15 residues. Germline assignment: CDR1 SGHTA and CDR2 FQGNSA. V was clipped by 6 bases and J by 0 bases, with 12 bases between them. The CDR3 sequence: CASRRTPDSNQPQHF. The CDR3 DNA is TGTGCCAGCAGACGGACCCCTGATAGCAATCAGCCCCAGCATTTT.

The CDR3 reads CASSCNLALVPYPSTDTQYF. In DNA, the CDR3 is TGTGCCAGCAGCTGCAATCTAGCGTTGGTCCCCTACCCCAGCACAGATACGCAGTATTTT. The V gene is TRBV7-3, the J gene TRBJ2-3; D is perhaps TRBD2 (6 bases). The germline V gene has CDR1 SGHTA and CDR2 FQGTGA. Trimming cost V 4 bases and J 0 bases, with 26 bases left between them. CDR3 length equals 20 residues. Full variable domain (missing parts from reference TRBV7-3 and TRBJ2-3): GAGVSQTPSNKVTEKGKYVELRCDPISGHTALYWYRQSLGQGPEFLIYFQGTGAADDSGLPNDRFFAVRPEGSVSTLKIQRTERGDSAVYLCASSCNLALVPYPSTDTQYFGPGTRLTVL.

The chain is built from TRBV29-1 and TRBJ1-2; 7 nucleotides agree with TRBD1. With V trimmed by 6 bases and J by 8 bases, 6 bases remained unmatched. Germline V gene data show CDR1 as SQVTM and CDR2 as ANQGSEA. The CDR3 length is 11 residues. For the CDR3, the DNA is TGCAGCGTCGGGACAGATGGAGGCTACACCTTC. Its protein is CSVGTDGGYTF.

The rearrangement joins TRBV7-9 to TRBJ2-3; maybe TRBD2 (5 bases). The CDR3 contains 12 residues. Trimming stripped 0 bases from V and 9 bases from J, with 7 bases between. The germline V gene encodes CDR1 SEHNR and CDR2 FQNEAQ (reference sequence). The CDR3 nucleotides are TGTGCCAGCAGCTTAGCGGGCGGGACGCAGTATTTT. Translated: CASSLAGGTQYF.

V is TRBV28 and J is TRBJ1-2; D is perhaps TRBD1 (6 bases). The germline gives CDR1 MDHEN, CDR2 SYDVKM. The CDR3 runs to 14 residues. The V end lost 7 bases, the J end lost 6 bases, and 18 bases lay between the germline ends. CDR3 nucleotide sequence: TGTGCCAGCAACCTACAGGGTGGAGCGAATGGCTACACCTTC. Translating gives CASNLQGGANGYTF.

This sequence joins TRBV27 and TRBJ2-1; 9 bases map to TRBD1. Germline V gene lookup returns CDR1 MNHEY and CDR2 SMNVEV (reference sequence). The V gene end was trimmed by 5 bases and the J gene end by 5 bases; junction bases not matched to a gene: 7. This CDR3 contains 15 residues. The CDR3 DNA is TGTGCCAGCAGTCTCGGACAGGGGCTACACAATGAGCAGTTCTTC. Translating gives CASSLGQGLHNEQFF.

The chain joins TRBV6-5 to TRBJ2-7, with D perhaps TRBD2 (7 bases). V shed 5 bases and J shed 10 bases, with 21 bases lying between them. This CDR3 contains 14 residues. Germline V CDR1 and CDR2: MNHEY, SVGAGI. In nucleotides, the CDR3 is TGTGCCAGCAGTCCCCACGGAGCCCCGGGGGGCCAGTACGTC. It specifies CASSPHGAPGGQYV.

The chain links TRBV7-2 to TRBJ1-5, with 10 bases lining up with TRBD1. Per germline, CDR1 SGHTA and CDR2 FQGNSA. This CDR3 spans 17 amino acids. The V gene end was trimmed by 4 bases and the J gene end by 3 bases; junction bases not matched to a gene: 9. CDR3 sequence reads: CASSSHPGTGANQPQHF. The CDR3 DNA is TGTGCCAGCAGCTCTCATCCTGGGACAGGGGCCAATCAGCCCCAGCATTTT.

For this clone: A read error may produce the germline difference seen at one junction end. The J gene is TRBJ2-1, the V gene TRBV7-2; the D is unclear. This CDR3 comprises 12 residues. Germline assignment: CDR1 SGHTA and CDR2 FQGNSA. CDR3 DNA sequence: TGTGTCAGCAGCTTAGAGCTCTCCTCTCAGTTCTTC. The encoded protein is CVSSLELSSQFF. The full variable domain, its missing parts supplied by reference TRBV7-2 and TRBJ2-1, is GAGVSQSPSNKVTEKGKDVELRCDPISGHTALYWYRQSLGQGLEFLIYFQGNSAPDKSGLPSDRFSAERTGGSVSTLTIQRTQQEDSAVYLCVSSLELSSQFFGPGTRLTVL.

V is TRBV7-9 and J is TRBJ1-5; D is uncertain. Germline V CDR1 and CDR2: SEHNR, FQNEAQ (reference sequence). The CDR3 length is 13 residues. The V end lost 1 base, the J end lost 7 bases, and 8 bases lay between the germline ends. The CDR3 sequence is CASSLGGRQPQHF. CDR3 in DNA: TGTGCCAGCAGCTTAGGAGGGAGACAGCCCCAGCATTTT.

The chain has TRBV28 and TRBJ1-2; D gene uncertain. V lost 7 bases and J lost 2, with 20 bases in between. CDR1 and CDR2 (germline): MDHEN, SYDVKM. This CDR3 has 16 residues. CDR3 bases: TGTGCCAGCAATCCGGTCGGACGGATAGAAAACTATGGCTACACCTTC. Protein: CASNPVGRIENYGYTF.

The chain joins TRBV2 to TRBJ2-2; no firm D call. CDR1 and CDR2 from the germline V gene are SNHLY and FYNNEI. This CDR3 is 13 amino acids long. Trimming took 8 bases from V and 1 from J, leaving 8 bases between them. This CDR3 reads CASRPGNTGELFF. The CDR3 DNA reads TGTGCCAGCCGCCCAGGGAACACCGGGGAGCTGTTTTTT.

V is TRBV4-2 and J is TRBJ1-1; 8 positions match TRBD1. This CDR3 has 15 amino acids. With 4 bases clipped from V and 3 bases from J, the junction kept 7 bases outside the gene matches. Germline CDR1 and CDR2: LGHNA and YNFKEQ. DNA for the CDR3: TGTGCCAGCAGCCTTCAGCAGGGGGCCGACACTGAAGCTTTCTTT. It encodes CASSLQQGADTEAFF.

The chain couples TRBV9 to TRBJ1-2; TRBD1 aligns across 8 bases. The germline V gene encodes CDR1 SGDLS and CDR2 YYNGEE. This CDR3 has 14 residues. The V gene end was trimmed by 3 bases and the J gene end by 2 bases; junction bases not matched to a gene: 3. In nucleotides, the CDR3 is TGTGCCAGCAGCGCCCGGACAGGGAACTATGGCTACACCTTC. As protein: CASSARTGNYGYTF. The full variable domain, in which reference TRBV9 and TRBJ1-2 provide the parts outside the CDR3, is DSGVTQTPKHLITATGQRVTLRCSPRSGDLSVYWYQQSLDQGLQFLIQYYNGEERAKGNILERFSAQQFPDLHSELNLSSLELGDSALYFCASSARTGNYGYTFGSGTRLTVV.

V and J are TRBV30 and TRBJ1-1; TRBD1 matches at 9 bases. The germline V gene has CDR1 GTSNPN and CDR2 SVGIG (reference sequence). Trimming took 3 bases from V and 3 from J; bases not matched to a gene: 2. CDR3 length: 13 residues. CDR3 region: CAWRGQGYTEAFF. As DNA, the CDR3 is TGTGCCTGGAGGGGACAGGGCTACACTGAAGCTTTCTTT. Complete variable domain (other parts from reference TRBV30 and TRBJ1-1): SQTIHQWPATLVQPVGSPLSLECTVEGTSNPNLYWYRQAAGRGLQLLFYSVGIGQISSEVPQNLSASRPQDRQFILSSKKLLLSDSGFYLCAWRGQGYTEAFFGQGTRLTVV.

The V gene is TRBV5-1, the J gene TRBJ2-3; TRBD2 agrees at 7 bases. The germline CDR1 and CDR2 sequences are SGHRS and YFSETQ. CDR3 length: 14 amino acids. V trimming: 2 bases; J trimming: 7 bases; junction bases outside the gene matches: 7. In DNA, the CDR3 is TGCGCCAGCAGCTTAAGTGGGGGGGAGAATACGCAGTATTTT. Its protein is CASSLSGGENTQYF.

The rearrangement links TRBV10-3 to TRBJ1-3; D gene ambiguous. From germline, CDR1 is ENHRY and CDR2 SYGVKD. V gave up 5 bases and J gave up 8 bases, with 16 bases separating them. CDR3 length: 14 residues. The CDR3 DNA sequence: TGTGCCATCAGTCCCGATCGGCAAAAGCACACCATATATTTT. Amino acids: CAISPDRQKHTIYF.

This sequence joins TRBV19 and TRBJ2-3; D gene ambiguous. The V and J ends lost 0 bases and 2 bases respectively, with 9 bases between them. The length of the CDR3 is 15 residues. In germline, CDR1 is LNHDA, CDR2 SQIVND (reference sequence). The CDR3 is CASSIDGRFTDTQYF. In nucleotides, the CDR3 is TGTGCCAGTAGTATAGATGGGCGGTTCACAGATACGCAGTATTTT.

DNA of the CDR3: TGTGCCAGCAGTCCCACTAGCGGTCGAGGCGAGCAGTACTTC. Amino acid sequence: CASSPTSGRGEQYF. The gene calls are TRBV2 and TRBJ2-7, with 8 bases matching TRBD2. Unmatched junction bases numbered 9, after V lost 5 bases and J lost 6 bases. The germline V gene has CDR1 SNHLY and CDR2 FYNNEI. The CDR3 runs 14 residues.